A selection of T cell receptor beta chains follows, all from one sample in a study of OX40 agonist ivuxolimab in advanced cancers. The method was immunoSEQ multiplex PCR; TCRdb's version includes in-frame clones alone and lacks a portion of them. The table lists about 35,000 clones, 84% of them singletons. Sequenced here: CD4+ or CD8+ T cells sorted from blood, sampled in a trial of the OX40 agonist ivuxolimab. The receptors here all came from an adult with an advanced solid tumor such as melanoma, head and neck, liver or kidney cancer. Both conserved end residues are part of each CDR3. D genes are given only for firm matches. Rows may omit the clone size; those that give it use once, few, many or a size class.

TRBV6-5	.	TRBJ2-3	.	CASSYSMAVNTDTQYF	TGTGCCAGCAGTTACTCGATGGCGGTGAACACAGATACGCAGTATTTT
TRBV18	.	TRBJ1-5	.	CASSPTVAQPQHF	TGTGCCAGCTCACCGACGGTGGCCCAGCCCCAGCATTTT
TRBV15	few	TRBJ2-7	.	CATSRDGYEQYF	TGTGCCACCAGCAGAGACGGCTACGAGCAGTACTTC
TRBV19	.	TRBJ2-7	.	CASRENRGYEQYF	TGTGCCAGTAGGGAGAATCGGGGCTACGAGCAGTACTTC
TRBV13	.	TRBJ1-1	.	CASSLVRGMNTEAFF	TGTGCCAGCAGCTTAGTCAGGGGAATGAACACTGAAGCTTTCTTT
TRBV11-2	.	TRBJ2-3	.	CASSSFRARGTQYF	TGTGCCAGCAGCTCATTCCGTGCACGTGGTACGCAGTATTTT
TRBV5-1	.	TRBJ2-1	TRBD1	CASSSYAGTAYNEQFF	TGCGCCAGCAGCTCGTATGCCGGGACAGCCTACAATGAGCAGTTCTTC
TRBV18	.	TRBJ2-5	.	CASSPGSRGWAQYF	TGTGCCAGCTCACCGGGCAGCAGGGGTTGGGCCCAGTACTTC
TRBV7-9	.	TRBJ1-6	TRBD1	CASSLGQGLRSPLHF	TGTGCCAGCAGCTTAGGACAGGGACTACGGTCACCCCTCCACTTT
TRBV18	.	TRBJ2-4	.	CASSPPAGLLAKNIQYF	TGTGCCAGCTCACCACCGGCAGGTCTACTAGCCAAAAACATTCAGTACTTC
TRBV6-6	.	TRBJ2-5	TRBD1	CASRTVTGGETQYF	TGTGCCAGCAGGACCGTTACAGGGGGAGAGACCCAGTACTTC
TRBV9	.	TRBJ1-2	.	CASSVDGGAGGYTF	TGTGCCAGCAGCGTAGACGGGGGCGCGGGTGGCTACACCTTC
TRBV18	.	TRBJ1-1	TRBD1	CASSPQEGATEAFF	TGTGCCAGCTCACCACAGGAGGGGGCCACTGAAGCTTTCTTT
TRBV25-1	few	TRBJ1-1	.	CASSESRGWDTEAFF	TGTGCCAGCAGTGAATCCCGAGGGTGGGACACTGAAGCTTTCTTT
TRBV30	once	TRBJ2-5	TRBD2	CAWMRGGGEETQYF	TGTGCCTGGATGCGGGGTGGGGGGGAAGAGACCCAGTACTTC
TRBV10-2	.	TRBJ1-1	.	CASREDGGRLF	TGCGCCAGCAGGGAGGACGGGGGTCGTCTCTTT
TRBV19	.	TRBJ1-4	TRBD1	CASNPDRGQEKLFF	TGTGCCAGTAATCCGGACAGGGGGCAAGAAAAACTGTTTTTT
TRBV5-4	few	TRBJ2-3	TRBD1	CASSLTGGDTQYF	TGTGCCAGCAGCTTGACAGGGGGTGATACGCAGTATTTT
TRBV28	.	TRBJ1-5	.	CAIVGGNRNQPQHF	TGTGCCATCGTGGGGGGGAATCGGAATCAGCCCCAGCATTTT
TRBV27	.	TRBJ2-1	TRBD1	CASSTRTGQSSYNEQFF	TGTGCCAGCAGTACCCGGACAGGCCAAAGCTCCTACAATGAGCAGTTCTTC
TRBV27	once	TRBJ2-5	TRBD2	CASSAEGLAGVETQYF	TGTGCCAGCAGTGCGGAGGGACTAGCGGGAGTAGAGACCCAGTACTTC
TRBV5-1	.	TRBJ2-7	TRBD1	CASSFGQGARRGSSYEQYF	TGCGCCAGCAGTTTCGGACAGGGGGCTCGTCGAGGGTCCTCCTACGAGCAGTACTTC
TRBV2	.	TRBJ2-6	.	CASSGRATGANVLTF	TGTGCCAGCAGTGGCAGGGCGACGGGGGCCAACGTCCTGACTTTC
TRBV10-3	.	TRBJ1-4	.	CAIGAGGEKLFF	TGTGCCATCGGCGCAGGAGGAGAAAAACTGTTTTTT
TRBV7-8	.	TRBJ2-1	.	CASSLDELRDNEQFF	TGTGCCAGCAGCTTAGACGAATTGAGAGACAATGAGCAGTTCTTC
TRBV18	.	TRBJ2-2	.	CASSPLRSGNTGELFF	TGTGCCAGCTCACCCTTACGGTCAGGGAACACCGGGGAGCTGTTTTTT
TRBV4-2	once	TRBJ2-3	.	CASSQVGGVSDTQYF	TGTGCCAGCAGCCAAGTTGGGGGCGTCTCAGATACGCAGTATTTT
TRBV7-6	.	TRBJ1-2	TRBD1	CASSAAAGQSSYGYTF	TGTGCCAGCAGCGCGGCGGCGGGACAGTCAAGCTATGGCTACACCTTC
TRBV28	.	TRBJ2-2	.	CASSLIARAGELFF	TGTGCCAGCAGTTTAATTGCCAGGGCCGGGGAGCTGTTTTTT
TRBV28	.	TRBJ1-2	.	CASATGVVVYGYTF	TGTGCCAGCGCCACTGGGGTGGTGGTGTATGGCTACACCTTC
TRBV5-6	.	TRBJ2-5	.	CASTLVRQETQYF	TGTGCCAGCACTTTAGTCAGACAGGAGACCCAGTACTTC
TRBV7-8	.	TRBJ2-3	TRBD2	CASSSHLRITAAAGGRDTQYF	TGTGCCAGCAGCTCCCACCTTAGAATTACGGCGGCAGCGGGAGGAAGAGATACGCAGTATTTT
TRBV10-3	.	TRBJ1-3	TRBD1	CAISESTGPNSGNTIYF	TGTGCCATCAGTGAGTCGACAGGGCCCAACTCTGGAAACACCATATATTTT
TRBV28	.	TRBJ2-5	TRBD2	CASKVAGETQYF	TGTGCCAGCAAGGTAGCGGGAGAGACCCAGTACTTC
TRBV19	.	TRBJ2-6	.	CASSSVQGYVSGANVLTF	TGTGCCAGTAGTTCGGTACAGGGATATGTCTCTGGGGCCAACGTCCTGACTTTC
TRBV18	.	TRBJ1-1	.	CASSPRQGGMNTEAFF	TGTGCCAGCTCACCGAGGCAGGGAGGTATGAACACTGAAGCTTTCTTT
TRBV6-6	.	TRBJ1-1	.	CASSYSGKSNTEAFF	TGTGCCAGCAGTTACTCGGGGAAATCGAACACTGAAGCTTTCTTT
TRBV6-6	.	TRBJ1-1	.	CASLWAGRINGAEAFF	TGTGCCAGCCTGTGGGCAGGGAGGATTAACGGCGCTGAAGCTTTCTTT
TRBV7-6	.	TRBJ2-3	.	CASSQMGETSTDTQYF	TGTGCCAGCAGTCAAATGGGGGAGACTAGCACAGATACGCAGTATTTT
TRBV5-6	.	TRBJ2-4	.	CASSWTSGSTGNIQYF	TGTGCCAGCAGCTGGACCTCAGGGTCCACCGGAAACATTCAGTACTTC
TRBV9	.	TRBJ1-4	.	CASSVEPGSGEKLFF	TGTGCCAGCAGCGTAGAGCCGGGGTCGGGTGAAAAACTGTTTTTT
TRBV5-6	.	TRBJ2-7	.	CASSLGWAARRSYEQYF	TGTGCCAGCAGCCTGGGCTGGGCGGCCCGTCGCTCCTACGAGCAGTACTTC
TRBV4-1	.	TRBJ1-4	.	CASTLRVGASNEKLFF	TGCGCCAGCACCCTCAGGGTGGGGGCGAGTAATGAAAAACTGTTTTTT
TRBV5-1	once	TRBJ2-6	TRBD1	CASSFQGQGLSGANVLTF	TGCGCCAGCAGCTTCCAAGGACAGGGGCTATCTGGGGCCAACGTCCTGACTTTC
TRBV15	few	TRBJ1-2	TRBD1	CATSRSGTGDGYTF	TGTGCCACCAGCAGAAGTGGGACAGGGGATGGCTACACCTTC
TRBV13	.	TRBJ2-4	.	CASSAVLAKNIQYF	TGTGCCAGCAGCGCAGTTCTAGCCAAAAACATTCAGTACTTC
TRBV7-2	.	TRBJ2-1	TRBD2	CASSPTTSYEQFF	TGTGCCAGCAGCCCCACGACTAGCTATGAGCAGTTCTTC
TRBV29-1	.	TRBJ2-3	TRBD1	CSVVTDTGATDTQYF	TGCAGCGTTGTTACCGATACAGGGGCAACAGATACGCAGTATTTT
TRBV11-3	.	TRBJ2-2	TRBD2	CASSLGLAGSYTGELFF	TGTGCCAGCAGCCTGGGACTAGCGGGGTCGTACACCGGGGAGCTGTTTTTT
TRBV30	.	TRBJ2-7	.	CAWSVLLDLAIDYEQYF	TGTGCCTGGAGTGTACTTCTAGATCTCGCCATTGACTACGAGCAGTACTTC
TRBV2	.	TRBJ2-5	TRBD2	CASRLRTSGDETQYF	TGTGCCAGCAGGCTCCGGACTAGCGGGGATGAGACCCAGTACTTC
TRBV28	.	TRBJ2-2	.	CASNRRSGELFF	TGTGCCAGCAACAGACGGTCCGGGGAGCTGTTTTTT
TRBV19	.	TRBJ2-2	TRBD2	CASSIASGRSGELFF	TGTGCCAGTAGTATAGCTAGCGGGCGATCCGGGGAGCTGTTTTTT
TRBV5-1	.	TRBJ2-3	.	CASSLADTQYF	TGCGCCAGCAGCTTGGCAGATACGCAGTATTTT
TRBV5-4	.	TRBJ1-2	.	CASSSRGGASDYGYTF	TGTGCCAGCAGCTCCCGGGGAGGGGCCTCCGACTATGGCTACACCTTC
TRBV7-7	once	TRBJ2-5	.	CASSLAQGNQETQYF	TGTGCCAGCAGCTTAGCACAGGGTAACCAAGAGACCCAGTACTTC
TRBV18	.	TRBJ1-2	.	CASSLATENYGYTF	TGTGCCAGCTCACTCGCGACAGAAAACTATGGCTACACCTTC